The T cell receptor beta chain described here comes from a study of CD8 T cells in Susac syndrome. Study-level points and caveats: It was acknowledged in the study that the number of individuals who were included in its TCR sequencing and HLA analysis was relatively small.

It was with random hexamers that roughly 0.45 to 1 ug RNA was reverse transcribed. TCRdb reprocessed the immunoSEQ multiplex PCR reads with MiXCR, giving one entry per CDR3 protein. The sample holds about 64,000 distinct CDR3 sequences; around 96% are singletons and the top ten take about 0.61%. As concerns this clonotype: The antigen is unknown.

Germline assignment: CDR1 MNHEY and CDR2 SVGAGI. There are 17 residues in the CDR3. Trimming removed 0 bases at V and 4 bases at J, with 18 bases between. The receptor was isolated from a human donor with multiple sclerosis. Material: CD8+ T cells from PBMCs. The genes are TRBV6-5 and TRBJ2-5; the D gene is possibly TRBD1 (6 bases). The CDR3 loop reads CASSYSSTGKRGETQYF. CDR3 coding DNA: TGTGCCAGCAGTTACTCGAGTACAGGGAAAAGGGGAGAGACCCAGTACTTC.